These 9 T cell receptor beta chains share one sample of origin, sequenced in a study of spatial heterogeneity in lung cancer. The time point: blood at routine non-recurrence follow-up after resection. Without sorting, whole RNA was sequenced from tumor, nontumor lung or frozen PBMC. TCRdb re-analysed the 5' RACE reads in MiXCR, keeping a single row per CDR3 protein. The sample yields 20,000 to 30,000 distinct CDR3 sequences, roughly 6% seen once. Sequenced material: PBMCs, taken at follow-up. The receptors derive from a male donor with early-stage non-small cell lung cancer.

There are many counts of this clonotype. This chain links TRBV27 with TRBJ2-7; 12 bases fit TRBD2. CDR1 MNHEY and CDR2 SMNVEV come from the germline V gene (reference sequence). The CDR3 extends over 16 amino acids. Germline trimming cut 6 bases from V and 4 bases from J; bases unmatched to any gene: 10. The CDR3 sequence is CASRGTSGGRNYEQYF. The CDR3 bases are TGTGCCAGCAGGGGAACTAGCGGGGGGAGGAATTACGAGCAGTACTTC.

In its sample, this clonotype was seen a few times. The chain combines TRBV7-2 with TRBJ1-5; a weak D match, TRBD1 (5 bases). Trimming left V 1 base short and J 2 bases short, with 12 bases between. Germline V gene lookup returns CDR1 SGHTA and CDR2 FQGNSA. This CDR3 comprises 16 residues. The CDR3 sequence: CASSLVGRVGNQPQHF. The CDR3 nucleotides are TGTGCCAGCAGCTTAGTCGGCAGGGTTGGCAATCAGCCCCAGCATTTT.

This clonotype was counted between two and nine times. This sequence joins TRBV4-3 and TRBJ2-1; D uncertain. V lost 0 bases to trimming and J lost 7 bases, with 13 bases between them. CDR3 length: 15 amino acids. Germline CDR1 LGHNA, CDR2 YSLEER. The CDR3 DNA is TGCGCCAGCAGCCAAGATGCGCTAGTGAAGAATGAGCAGTTCTTC. Its protein is CASSQDALVKNEQFF.

This clonotype was seen ten or more times. The chain is built from TRBV7-9 and TRBJ2-1; no reliable D call. Looked up from germline, CDR1 is SEHNR and CDR2 is FQNEAQ (reference sequence). Trimming took off 8 bases at V and 8 bases at J, with 16 bases between the two ends. The CDR3 covers 13 residues. The CDR3, as DNA: TGTGCCAGCGAGACCCGAATCTCCCATGAGCAGTTCTTC. It specifies CASETRISHEQFF.

The sample holds many counts of this clonotype. This chain joins TRBV7-9 and TRBJ1-1; tentatively, D is TRBD1 (5 bases). The CDR3 runs 16 residues. Germline V gives CDR1 SEHNR, CDR2 FQNEAQ (reference sequence). V shed 5 bases and J shed 1 base, with 17 bases lying between them. CDR3 bases: TGTGCCAGCAGCCCCCCGAGGCCGGGGGAGAACACTGAAGCTTTCTTT. Protein: CASSPPRPGENTEAFF.

In its sample, this clonotype was seen many times. The chain links TRBV11-1 to TRBJ2-7; TRBD1 matches 7 bases. With 0 bases clipped from V and 3 bases from J, the junction kept 2 bases outside the gene matches. Germline CDR1 SGHAT, CDR2 FQDESV (reference sequence). The CDR3 spans 14 residues. Here the CDR3 DNA reads TGTGCCAGCAGCTTAGCGACAGGGAACTACGAGCAGTACTTC. This sequence encodes CASSLATGNYEQYF.

This clonotype was counted ten times or more. This chain connects TRBV21-1 to TRBJ2-7; the D segment call TRBD2 is taken from the table without a DNA check. TRBV21-1 is given as a pseudogene. The length of the CDR3 is 16 residues. CDR3 sequence: CASSLGRGRREGEQYV. CDR3 in DNA: TGTGCCAGCAGCCTAGGTAGGGGTCGGCGGGAAGGCGAGCAGTACGTC.

A word on this clonotype: The junction shows a germline mismatch at one end, possibly a read error. V usage is TRBV6-5 and J usage is TRBJ2-3, with 16 bases lining up with TRBD2. The CDR3 runs to 17 residues. Germline CDR1 MNHEY, CDR2 SVGAGI. The CDR3 loop reads CANSRGTSGRGRDTQYF. Here the CDR3 DNA reads TGTGCCAACAGTCGCGGGACTAGCGGGAGGGGTAGAGATACGCAGTATTTT.

This clonotype was observed a handful of times. V and J are TRBV12-3 or TRBV12-4 and TRBJ2-3; the D is unclear. The CDR3 covers 13 residues. V was cut by 11 bases and J by 2 bases, with 14 bases left in between. The CDR3 here is CASQAPITDTQYF. CDR3 bases: TGTGCCTCGCAGGCCCCTATCACAGATACGCAGTATTTT.